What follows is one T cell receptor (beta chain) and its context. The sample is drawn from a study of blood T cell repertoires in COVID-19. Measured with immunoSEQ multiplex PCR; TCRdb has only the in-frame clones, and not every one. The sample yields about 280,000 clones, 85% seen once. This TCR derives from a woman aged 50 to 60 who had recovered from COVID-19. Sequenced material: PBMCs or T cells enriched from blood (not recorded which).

The CDR3 DNA reads TGTGCCAGTAGTATACCGGGCAGGGACTATGGCTACACCTTC. As protein: CASSIPGRDYGYTF. The rearrangement joins TRBV19 to TRBJ1-2; D is possibly TRBD1 (5 bases). CDR1 is LNHDA, CDR2 SQIVND, per germline (reference sequence). This CDR3 comprises 14 residues. V was pared by 2 bases and J by 3 bases, with 10 bases between.